This paragraph covers one T cell receptor beta chain sequence. The antigen is undetermined. The source of the sample is a study of graft-versus-host responses after intestinal transplantation. Study-wide background: Isolated intestinal, liver-intestinal, or multivisceral transplants were what recipients had. The study gave all recipients anti-thymocyte globulin induction, then tacrolimus and steroids for about 3 years.

CDR1 SGHNT and CDR2 YYREEE come from the germline V gene (reference sequence). The V gene lost 1 base and the J gene lost 3 bases, with 14 bases spanning the gap. The CDR3 is made up of 16 amino acids. Broader study findings: Within allografts, high graft-versus-host to host-versus-graft clonal ratios were seen among patients with graft-donor T cell macrochimerism.

The method was immunoSEQ multiplex PCR; TCRdb's version includes in-frame clones alone and lacks a portion of them. Among roughly 25,000 clones, 82% were seen once, and the ten largest hold roughly 0.99%. This TCR came from a human donor who was the organ donor for an intestinal transplant. The sample here was unstimulated CD8+ T cells sorted from spleen or lymph node cells, taken before transplant. The rearrangement uses TRBV5-4 and TRBJ2-1; D might be TRBD2 (6 bases). CDR3 residues: CASSLLWRDDYNEQFF. CDR3 DNA sequence: TGTGCCAGCAGCTTGTTGTGGCGGGATGACTACAATGAGCAGTTCTTC.